This T cell receptor (beta chain) emerged from a study of CD8 T cells in ankylosing spondylitis. The ends were cut back, 5 bases at V and 2 bases at J, with 15 bases in the middle. Looked up from germline, CDR1 is SGHTA and CDR2 is FQGNSA. The CDR3 has 15 amino acids. This clonotype has just a few counts. MiXCR was run by TCRdb on the 5' RACE reads, yielding one entry per CDR3 protein. The sample records 250,000 to 400,000 distinct CDR3 sequences, around 10% being singletons. This sequence was found in a female donor with ankylosing spondylitis or in good health (not recorded which). Specimen: blood, either unsorted or a sorted T cell fraction (not recorded which). This chain joins TRBV7-2 and TRBJ1-1, with D perhaps matching TRBD1 (5 bases). The CDR3 is CASSPTRQGNTEAFF. In DNA form, the CDR3 reads TGTGCCAGCAGCCCGACCCGGCAGGGCAACACTGAAGCTTTCTTT.